This T cell receptor (beta chain) was profiled in a study of beta chain features in type 1 diabetes. Study conclusions and caveats: Type 1 diabetes patients had TCRB CDR3s that were shorter (moderately but significantly so) in all four CD4+ subsets. The question of HLA type influencing TCRB rearrangement was one that remained unresolved here. Cells that show high TCR expression could be over-represented by cDNA sequencing. Relative to healthy donors, patients appeared to have naive, central memory and Treg TCRB repertoires that were more similar.

The CDR3 spans 14 residues. Trimming pared 3 bases from V and 4 bases from J, leaving 12 bases between. Germline-derived CDR1 and CDR2 are LNHDA and SQIVND (reference sequence). About this clone: Its target is unknown.

Expressed TCRB transcripts were sequenced because the entire RNA isolate underwent reverse transcription. Naive, central memory and regulatory T cell samples yielded around 3.5 million reads on average. Produced via immunoSEQ multiplex PCR; TCRdb's table is partial and in-frame only. The sample has over 150,000 clones, 6% to 9% seen once; the top ten hold roughly 0.46%. This TCR came from a man aged 18 to 29 with type 1 diabetes. The gene calls are TRBV19 and TRBJ1-2, with no clear D. What was sequenced was central memory CD4+ T cells from blood. CDR3 protein: CASSMVGLSYGYTF. CDR3 nucleotides: TGTGCCAGTAGTATGGTGGGCCTAAGCTATGGCTACACCTTC.